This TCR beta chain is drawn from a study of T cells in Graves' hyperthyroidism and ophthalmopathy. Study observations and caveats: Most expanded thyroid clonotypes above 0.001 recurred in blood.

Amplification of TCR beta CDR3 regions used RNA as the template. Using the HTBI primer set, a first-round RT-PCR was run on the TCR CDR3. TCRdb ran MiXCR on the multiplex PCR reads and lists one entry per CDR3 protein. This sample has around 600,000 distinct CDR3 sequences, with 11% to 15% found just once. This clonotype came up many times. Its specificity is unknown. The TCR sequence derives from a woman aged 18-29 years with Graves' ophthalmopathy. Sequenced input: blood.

The CDR3 sequence: CSAPMTSTGELFF. CDR3 coding DNA: TGCAGTGCTCCCATGACTAGCACCGGGGAGCTGTTTTTT. The chain has TRBV20-1 and TRBJ2-2; a weak D match, TRBD2 (6 bases). V was clipped by 5 bases and J by 4 bases, with 11 bases between them. The CDR3 extends over 13 amino acids. The germline V gene encodes CDR1 DFQATT and CDR2 SNEGSKA (reference sequence).